The 25 T cell receptor beta chains reported below all come from one sample, sequenced in a study of CD8+ T cells in alopecia areata. Extracted RNA was reverse transcribed into cDNA, the sequencing template. Repertoires were generated with immunoSEQ multiplex PCR, while TCRdb's copy carries only in-frame clones and drops some. The table lists about 200,000 clones, around 66% of them singletons. Treatment meaning: oral pan-JAK inhibitor, 5-10 mg twice daily. Sequenced material: CD4+ T cells sorted from blood, taken at week 4, from a patient treated with tofacitinib. The receptors shown here come from a human donor with alopecia areata.

The rearrangement uses TRBV29-1 and TRBJ2-7, with 8 bases that match TRBD1. Germline V gene data show CDR1 as SQVTM and CDR2 as ANQGSEA. The CDR3 sequence is 13 residues long. V lost 6 bases and J lost 0; bases outside the gene matches: 4. CDR3 nucleotides: TGCAGCGTGGGACAGGCAAGCTCCTACGAGCAGTACTTC. It specifies CSVGQASSYEQYF.

This chain uses TRBV10-3 with TRBJ2-5; D perhaps matches TRBD1 (5 bases). Germline-derived CDR1 and CDR2 are ENHRY and SYGVKD. The CDR3 loop spans 12 amino acids. The ends were cut back, 7 bases at V and 5 bases at J, with 11 bases in the middle. The CDR3 DNA reads as TGTGCCATCAAGACAGAGGAGGAGACCCAGTACTTC. Encoded protein: CAIKTEEETQYF.

The chain uses TRBV5-1 and TRBJ2-2, with D unresolved. V lost 0 bases, J lost 4 bases, and 10 bases lay in between. CDR3 length: 15 residues. Germline CDR1 reads SGHRS; CDR2 reads YFSETQ. This chain's CDR3 is CASSLGAPGTGELFF. DNA for the CDR3: TGCGCCAGCAGCTTGGGAGCACCGGGCACCGGGGAGCTGTTTTTT.

As regards this clone: Mismatch with germline at one junction end may stem from a read error. The chain employs TRBV30 and TRBJ2-1; D possibly matches TRBD1 or TRBD2 (5 bases each). The germline gives CDR1 GTSNPN, CDR2 SVGIG (reference sequence). The CDR3 contains 11 residues. CDR3 residues: CAWSAGTSRIF. The CDR3 DNA follows: TGTGCCTGGAGTGCGGGGACCAGTAGAATCTTC.

The chain employs TRBV29-1 and TRBJ1-3; 8 bases match TRBD1. V lost 7 bases, J lost 3 bases, and 5 bases stayed unmatched. Looked up from germline, CDR1 is SQVTM and CDR2 is ANQGSEA. The CDR3 sequence is 13 residues long. The CDR3 nucleotides are TGCAGCGCTGGACAGGGTAGTGGAAACACCATATATTTT. This sequence encodes CSAGQGSGNTIYF. Variable domain in full (rest from reference TRBV29-1 and TRBJ1-3): SAVISQKPSRDICQRGTSLTIQCQVDSQVTMMFWYRQQPGQSLTLIATANQGSEATYESGFVIDKFPISRPNLTFSTLTVSNMSPEDSSIYLCSAGQGSGNTIYFGEGSWLTVV.

The chain carries TRBV25-1 and TRBJ2-5, with a weak D call TRBD1 (6 bases). CDR3 length equals 16 residues. Looked up from germline, CDR1 is MGHDK and CDR2 is SYGVNS. V was clipped by 4 bases and J by 4 bases, with 19 bases between them. The CDR3 DNA reads TGTGCCAGCAGTGGGGGGCTGACAGTAGCATCAGAGACCCAGTACTTC. It codes for CASSGGLTVASETQYF.

This rearrangement joins TRBV30 to TRBJ1-6, with D unresolved. The germline V gene encodes CDR1 GTSNPN and CDR2 SVGIG (reference sequence). There are 13 residues in the CDR3. Trimming took off 0 bases at V and 7 bases at J, with 7 bases between the two ends. The CDR3 nucleotides read TGTGCCTGGAGTGTACAGTCGAATTCACCCCTCCACTTT. As protein: CAWSVQSNSPLHF.

This clone came up a few times. CDR3 region: CASSQGGRNYGYTF. Here the CDR3 DNA reads TGCGCCAGCAGCCAAGGGGGTCGCAACTATGGCTACACCTTC. The chain joins TRBV4-3 to TRBJ1-2; D unclear. Germline V gene data show CDR1 as LGHNA and CDR2 as YSLEER. The ends were cut back, 1 base at V and 2 bases at J, with 8 bases in the middle. The CDR3 is 14 amino acids.

This clone was counted a few times. This specimen includes other DNA sequences encoding the same CDR3. The V call is TRBV7-8, the J call TRBJ2-5, with D uncertain. Germline lookup yields CDR1 SGHVS and CDR2 FQNEAQ. V was shortened by 5 bases and J by 1 base, with 11 bases between the two germline ends. There are 14 residues in the CDR3. CDR3 region: CASSPRRTQETQYF. The DNA for the CDR3 is TGTGCCAGCAGCCCCCGGCGGACCCAAGAGACCCAGTACTTC.

The chain joins TRBV7-9 to TRBJ1-5; D gene unclear. The germline CDR1 and CDR2 sequences are SEHNR and FQNEAQ (reference sequence). The CDR3 has 12 residues. V was clipped by 4 bases and J by 3 bases, with 4 bases between them. The CDR3 coding sequence is TGTGCCAGCAGCTCGAACAATCAGCCCCAGCATTTT. It is translated as CASSSNNQPQHF.

This CDR3 reads CASRPGAGAGGDTQYF. CDR3 DNA: TGCGCCAGCAGACCCGGAGCGGGGGCCGGGGGAGATACGCAGTATTTT. V and J are TRBV5-1 and TRBJ2-3, with 8 bases matching TRBD2. With V trimmed by 5 bases and J by 5 bases, 13 bases remained unmatched. Per the germline V gene, CDR1 is SGHRS and CDR2 is YFSETQ. The CDR3 covers 16 residues. The full variable domain, rest sourced from reference TRBV5-1 and TRBJ2-3, is KAGVTQTPRYLIKTRGQQVTLSCSPISGHRSVSWYQQTPGQGLQFLFEYFSETQRNKGNFPGRFSGRQFSNSRSEMNVSTLELGDSALYLCASRPGAGAGGDTQYFGPGTRLTVL.

As concerns this clone: Other DNA sequences within the sample encode an identical CDR3. This rearrangement joins TRBV6-5 to TRBJ1-1, with D possibly being TRBD1 (5 bases). CDR1 is MNHEY, CDR2 SVGAGI, per germline. The V and J ends lost 2 bases and 7 bases respectively, with 5 bases between them. CDR3 size: 11 residues. The CDR3 DNA is TGTGCCAGCAGTTACGGGGGTGAAGCTTTCTTT. Its protein product is CASSYGGEAFF.

V is TRBV7-9 and J is TRBJ2-7, with TRBD1 matching 10 bases. Trimming took 6 bases from V and 2 from J; bases not matched to a gene: 4. The CDR3 is made up of 14 amino acids. Germline V gene sequence: CDR1 SEHNR, CDR2 FQNEAQ (reference sequence). The CDR3, as DNA: TGTGCCAGCAGTGAGACAGGGGGCACCTACGAGCAGTACTTC. Residues: CASSETGGTYEQYF.

The rearrangement uses TRBV19 and TRBJ2-3, with D possibly matching TRBD2 (5 bases). This CDR3 is 13 amino acids long. Looked up from germline, CDR1 is LNHDA and CDR2 is SQIVND (reference sequence). Trimming pared 1 base from V and 4 bases from J, leaving 6 bases between. CDR3: CASSIAGSDTQYF. CDR3 nucleotide sequence: TGTGCCAGTAGTATAGCGGGGTCAGATACGCAGTATTTT.

This chain joins TRBV19 and TRBJ1-2; D not resolved. The CDR3 extends over 14 amino acids. Germline assignment: CDR1 LNHDA and CDR2 SQIVND (reference sequence). V lost 9 bases, J lost 0 bases, and 14 bases lay in between. The CDR3 DNA reads as TGTGCCAGCAGCTTTCAGACCTCTAACTATGGCTACACCTTC. This codes for CASSFQTSNYGYTF.

The V and J genes are TRBV9 and TRBJ1-2; no reliable D call. V was trimmed by 0 bases and J by 10 bases, leaving 10 bases between them. The CDR3 loop spans 12 amino acids. CDR1 and CDR2 (germline): SGDLS, YYNGEE. The CDR3, as DNA: TGTGCCAGCAGCGTAGTATCCCTAACCTACACCTTC. It yields the protein CASSVVSLTYTF.

In its sample, this clone was seen a few times. The rearrangement links TRBV7-4 to TRBJ2-7; D might be TRBD2 (5 bases). The V gene lost 3 bases and the J gene lost 0 bases, with 18 bases spanning the gap. The CDR3 spans 17 residues. Germline lookup yields CDR1 SGHVT and CDR2 SQSDAQ. CDR3 residues: CASSFYEGRPSSYEQYF. CDR3 nucleotide sequence: TGTGCCAGCAGCTTCTACGAGGGCAGACCAAGCTCCTACGAGCAGTACTTC.

This clone was detected a few times. This sequence joins TRBV18 and TRBJ1-2; D gene ambiguous. Trimming pared 2 bases from V and 6 bases from J, leaving 16 bases between. The CDR3 loop spans 15 amino acids. CDR1 and CDR2 from the germline V gene are KGHSH and LQKENI. CDR3 protein: CASSPSDANTHGYTF. The CDR3 DNA reads TGTGCCAGCTCACCATCGGACGCCAATACCCATGGCTACACCTTC.

This rearrangement joins TRBV29-1 to TRBJ2-7; D not resolved. Trimming removed 4 bases at V and 2 bases at J, with 9 bases between. The CDR3 length is 12 residues. Germline values: CDR1 SQVTM, CDR2 ANQGSEA. The CDR3 protein is CSVGLGTYEQYF. In DNA form, the CDR3 reads TGCAGCGTTGGCCTAGGAACCTACGAGCAGTACTTC.

The genes are TRBV7-8 and TRBJ2-2, with D hard to call. The CDR3 runs to 13 residues. CDR1 and CDR2 (germline): SGHVS, FQNEAQ. V shed 1 base and J shed 4 bases, with 4 bases lying between them. The CDR3 protein is CASSLGGTGELFF. The CDR3 DNA follows: TGTGCCAGCAGCTTAGGTGGCACCGGGGAGCTGTTTTTT.

This clone was seen a handful of times. The V and J genes are TRBV4-1 and TRBJ2-3, with 9 bases identical to TRBD1. The CDR3 length is 16 residues. CDR1 and CDR2 (germline): MGHRA, YSYEKL. Trimming removed 6 bases from V and 8 bases from J; junction bases left unmatched: 15. The CDR3 loop is CASRQTGTGLYPTQYF. The DNA of the CDR3 is TGCGCCAGCAGACAAACCGGGACAGGGCTGTATCCTACGCAGTATTTT.

The chain employs TRBV4-1 and TRBJ2-5; 11 bases match TRBD2. Germline loops: CDR1 MGHRA, CDR2 YSYEKL. There are 16 residues in the CDR3. The trim removed 3 bases at V and 2 bases at J, leaving 5 bases unmatched. The CDR3 loop is CASSQHLAGGQETQYF. CDR3 bases: TGCGCCAGCAGCCAGCACCTAGCGGGGGGTCAAGAGACCCAGTACTTC.

Remarks on this clone: This sample also contains other DNA sequences that code for the same CDR3. The rearrangement joins TRBV30 to TRBJ2-6; no firm D call. The ends were cut back, 3 bases at V and 1 base at J, with 7 bases in the middle. Germline CDR1 GTSNPN, CDR2 SVGIG (reference sequence). CDR3 length: 14 amino acids. In nucleotides, the CDR3 is TGTGCCTGGAGCCTGGTTTCTGGGGCCAACGTCCTGACTTTC. As protein: CAWSLVSGANVLTF.

This clone was observed once. The rearrangement links TRBV9 to TRBJ2-2; D assignment may be TRBD1 or TRBD2 (5 bases each). This CDR3 has 15 amino acids. Trimming pared 0 bases from V and 5 bases from J, leaving 11 bases between. Germline V gene sequence: CDR1 SGDLS, CDR2 YYNGEE. In nucleotides, the CDR3 is TGTGCCAGCAGCGTAGTGGGGCGCGGGACCGGGGAGCTGTTTTTT. Translated: CASSVVGRGTGELFF. Supplemented by reference TRBV9 and TRBJ2-2, the full variable domain reads DSGVTQTPKHLITATGQRVTLRCSPRSGDLSVYWYQQSLDQGLQFLIQYYNGEERAKGNILERFSAQQFPDLHSELNLSSLELGDSALYFCASSVVGRGTGELFFGEGSRLTVL.

The chain carries TRBV29-1 and TRBJ1-4; no definite D call. Trimming stripped 4 bases from V and 0 bases from J, with 15 bases between. CDR1 SQVTM and CDR2 ANQGSEA come from the germline V gene. CDR3 length: 16 amino acids. The CDR3 DNA reads TGCAGCGTTGGAGAGACAAGTTCTGCAACTAATGAAAAACTGTTTTTT. It specifies CSVGETSSATNEKLFF.